The 2 T cell receptor beta chains given below trace back to one sample, sequenced in a study of PD-L1 blockade in urothelial cancer (dated by TCRdb to about 2017). Library preparation used the immunoSEQ multiplex PCR assay. Entries here come from immuneACCESS through TCRdb and include only in-frame sequences with V and J called. Some clones fail to appear in such tables; in the studies checked, an unresolved V gene covers under half of the shortfall, and the cause of the remainder is unknown. Counted in this sample were 38,000 or so clones; around four fifths of them appeared once. Roughly 16% of the sample is in the top ten clones. The specimen comprised PBMCs, sampled around atezolizumab (anti-PD-L1) treatment. The receptors here all came from a man in his 60s with urothelial cancer.

V is TRBV28 and J is TRBJ1-1; maybe TRBD1 (5 bases). Trimming removed 3 bases at V and 0 bases at J, with 26 bases between. The CDR3 contains 20 residues. The germline V gene encodes CDR1 MDHEN and CDR2 SYDVKM. The CDR3 DNA sequence: TGTGCCAGCAGTTTGGAAGTTTATATCCCAGTCGGGGGGATGAACACTGAAGCTTTCTTT. Translated: CASSLEVYIPVGGMNTEAFF.

V gene TRBV10-3 combines with J gene TRBJ2-1; D possibly corresponds to TRBD2 (6 bases). Per the germline V gene, CDR1 is ENHRY and CDR2 is SYGVKD. Between the trimmed V and J ends, which lost 10 bases and 6 bases, there was a span of 19 bases. The CDR3 covers 14 residues. CDR3 in amino acids: CATQTRGEFNEQFF. The DNA of the CDR3 is TGTGCCACCCAGACTAGAGGGGAATTCAATGAGCAGTTCTTC.